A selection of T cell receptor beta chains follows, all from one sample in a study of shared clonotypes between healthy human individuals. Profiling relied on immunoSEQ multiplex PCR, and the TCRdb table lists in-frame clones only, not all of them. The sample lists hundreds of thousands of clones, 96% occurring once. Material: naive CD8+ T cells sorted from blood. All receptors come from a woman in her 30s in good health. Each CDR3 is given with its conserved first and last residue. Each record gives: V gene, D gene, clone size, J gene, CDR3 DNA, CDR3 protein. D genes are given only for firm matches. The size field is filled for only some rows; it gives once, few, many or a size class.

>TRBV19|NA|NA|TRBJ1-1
TGTGCCAGTAGTATAGGAATTAGTGAAGCTTTCTTT
CASSIGISEAFF
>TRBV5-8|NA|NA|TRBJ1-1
TGTGCCAGCAGCTTGGACCCTGCAGAAGCTTTCTTT
CASSLDPAEAFF
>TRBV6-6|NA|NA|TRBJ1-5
TGTGCCAGCAGAGACTACGTAGGAAGCAATCAGCCCCAGCATTTT
CASRDYVGSNQPQHF
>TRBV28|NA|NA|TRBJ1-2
TGTGCCAGCAGTTTTGAGCCCGGAGGACACCTCTTTAACTATGGCTACACCTTC
CASSFEPGGHLFNYGYTF
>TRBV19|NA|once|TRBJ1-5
TGTGCCAGTAGTCCGGGAAACCGGGGGGCTTTTGATCAGCCCCAGCATTTT
CASSPGNRGAFDQPQHF
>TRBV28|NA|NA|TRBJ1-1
TGTGCCAGCAGCCGACGGCTCTTGAACACTGAAGCTTTCTTT
CASSRRLLNTEAFF
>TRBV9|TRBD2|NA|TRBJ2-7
TGTGCCAGCAGCGTATACCCTACTAGCGGGAGTAACGAGCAGTACTTC
CASSVYPTSGSNEQYF
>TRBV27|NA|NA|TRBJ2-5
TGTGCCAGCAGATCTACAGGGCCCGCCGGGACCCAGTACTTC
CASRSTGPAGTQYF
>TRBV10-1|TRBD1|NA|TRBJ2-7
TGCGCCAGCAGTGAATTAGGACAGGGCTACGAGCAGTACTTC
CASSELGQGYEQYF
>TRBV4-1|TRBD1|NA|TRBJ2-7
TGCGCCAGCAGCCTCGGGACAGACTACGAGCAGTACTTC
CASSLGTDYEQYF
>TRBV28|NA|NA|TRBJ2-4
TGTGCCAGCAGTCCCGCCACCGGGATACTAGCCAAAAACATTCAGTACTTC
CASSPATGILAKNIQYF
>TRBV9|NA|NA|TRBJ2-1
TGTGCCAGCACCTTGGGAGCGGACAATGAGCAGTTCTTC
CASTLGADNEQFF
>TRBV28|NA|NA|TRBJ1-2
TGTGCCAGCACTCCAGGTCACTATGGCTACACCTTC
CASTPGHYGYTF
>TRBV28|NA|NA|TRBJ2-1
TGTGCCAGCACCCCGGGACGTCGCTACAATGAGCAGTTCTTC
CASTPGRRYNEQFF
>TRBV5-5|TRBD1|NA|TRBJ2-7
TGTGCCAGCAGCTTAACAGGGGGCAATGGTGAGCAGTACTTC
CASSLTGGNGEQYF
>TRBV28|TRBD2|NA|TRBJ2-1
TGTGCCAGCAGTCCAAGAGGACTAGGAAGGGATGAGCAGTTCTTC
CASSPRGLGRDEQFF
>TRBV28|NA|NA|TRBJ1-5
TGTGCCAGCAGTCCCTTGGGGGCCTCCCGGTCCCAGCATTTT
CASSPLGASRSQHF
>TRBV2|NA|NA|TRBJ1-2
TGTGCCAGCAGTGACAGGTTGCATGGCTACACCTTC
CASSDRLHGYTF
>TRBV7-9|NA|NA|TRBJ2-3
TGTGCCAGCAGCTTAGGGGGTACAGATACGCAGTATTTT
CASSLGGTDTQYF
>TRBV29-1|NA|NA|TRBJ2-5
TGCAGCGTTGAAATTCCCGGGTCCCAAGAGACCCAGTACTTC
CSVEIPGSQETQYF
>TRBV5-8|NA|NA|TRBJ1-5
TGTGCCAGCAGCTCATCGGACGGATTCAATCAGCCCCAGCATTTT
CASSSSDGFNQPQHF
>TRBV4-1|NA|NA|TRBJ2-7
TGCGCCAGCAGCCAAGAAGAAGCGGAAGCCTACGAGCAGTACTTC
CASSQEEAEAYEQYF
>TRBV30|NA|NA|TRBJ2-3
TGTGCCTGGAGTTACCCAAACCTAGATACGCAGTATTTT
CAWSYPNLDTQYF
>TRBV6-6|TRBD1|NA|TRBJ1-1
TGTGCCAGCAGTTACTTACAGGGGAGTGAAGCTTTCTTT
CASSYLQGSEAFF
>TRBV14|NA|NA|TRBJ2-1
TGTGCCAGCAGCCAAAGACTAGTCTACAATGAGCAGTTCTTC
CASSQRLVYNEQFF
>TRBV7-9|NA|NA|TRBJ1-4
TGTGCCAGCACCGGACTTCTGGGAACTAATGAAAAACTGTTTTTT
CASTGLLGTNEKLFF
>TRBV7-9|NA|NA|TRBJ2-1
TGTGCCAGCAGCTCCGACACCGACAATGAGCAGTTCTTC
CASSSDTDNEQFF
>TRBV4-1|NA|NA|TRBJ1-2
TGCGCCAGCAGCCAGGATGGGGGGGGGTATGGCTACACCTTC
CASSQDGGGYGYTF
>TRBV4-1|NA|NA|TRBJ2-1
TGCGCCAGCAGTAGGGGGGAGTCCTACAATGAGCAGTTCTTC
CASSRGESYNEQFF
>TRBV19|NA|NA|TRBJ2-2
TGTGCCAGCTACCCGAGGGGCCCAACAGGGACGAACACCGGGGAGCTGTTTTTT
CASYPRGPTGTNTGELFF
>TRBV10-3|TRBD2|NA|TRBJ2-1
TGTGCCATCAGTGAGTCGGGCGGGAGGTCCTACAATGAGCAGTTCTTC
CAISESGGRSYNEQFF
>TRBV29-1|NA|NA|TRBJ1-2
TGCAGCGTTGAGGGGACAACGTTTGGCTATGGCTACACCTTC
CSVEGTTFGYGYTF
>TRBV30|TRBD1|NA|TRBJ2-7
TGTGCCTGGGACAGGGGTTCCTACGAGCAGTACTTC
CAWDRGSYEQYF
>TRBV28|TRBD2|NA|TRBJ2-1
TGTGCCAGCAGTTTTGCGGGAGCCTACAATGAGCAGTTCTTC
CASSFAGAYNEQFF
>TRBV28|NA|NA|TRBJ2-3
TGTGCCAGCAGGGAGGAGGGCACAGATACGCAGTATTTT
CASREEGTDTQYF
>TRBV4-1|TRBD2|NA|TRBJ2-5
TGCGCCAGCAGCCCCGGACTAGCGGGAACAGGGGGTCGAGAGACCCAGTACTTC
CASSPGLAGTGGRETQYF
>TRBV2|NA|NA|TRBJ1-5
TGTGCCAGCAGTGTACAGGCCTACAATCAGCCCCAGCATTTT
CASSVQAYNQPQHF
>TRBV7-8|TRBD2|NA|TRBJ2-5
TGTGCCAGCAGCGCGGGACTAGCGGGAACAGTGGAGACCCAGTACTTC
CASSAGLAGTVETQYF
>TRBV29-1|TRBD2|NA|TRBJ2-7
TGCAGCGTTGCTGGCGGGGGAACCTACGAGCAGTACTTC
CSVAGGGTYEQYF
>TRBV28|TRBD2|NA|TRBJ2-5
TGTGCCAGCAGTTCCTCCTGGACTAGCGGGAGAGAAGAGACCCAGTACTTC
CASSSSWTSGREETQYF
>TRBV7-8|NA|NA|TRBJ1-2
TGTGCCAGCACCTCAAACCCTGACAGACGCTACACCTTC
CASTSNPDRRYTF
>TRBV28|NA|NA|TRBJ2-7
TGTGCCAGCAGTCCGCTGAGAGGGAGCTACGAGCAGTACTTC
CASSPLRGSYEQYF
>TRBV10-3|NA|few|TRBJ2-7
TGTGCCATCAGTGCGGGACCCGGGTCCCTCGGGGAGCAGTACTTC
CAISAGPGSLGEQYF
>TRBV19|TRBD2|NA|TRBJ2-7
TGTGCCAGTAGTCCTCATCTAGCGGGAGAATACGAGCAGTACTTC
CASSPHLAGEYEQYF
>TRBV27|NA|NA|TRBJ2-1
TGTGCCAGCAGTTTTGGAAATTCCTACAATGAGCAGTTCTTC
CASSFGNSYNEQFF
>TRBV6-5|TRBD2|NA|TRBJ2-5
TGTGCCAGCAGAAGGACTAGCGGGAGACCAGAGACCCAGTACTTC
CASRRTSGRPETQYF
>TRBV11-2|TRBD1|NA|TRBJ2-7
TGTGCCAGCGGGACAGGCGACGAGCAGTACTTC
CASGTGDEQYF
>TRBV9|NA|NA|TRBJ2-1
TGTGCCAGCAGCGATGGGACCCCTGAGCAGTTCTTC
CASSDGTPEQFF
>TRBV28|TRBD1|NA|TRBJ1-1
TGTGCCAGCAGGTCAGGGGGCTTGAACACTGAAGCTTTCTTT
CASRSGGLNTEAFF
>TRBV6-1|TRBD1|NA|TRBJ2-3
TGTGCCAGCAGTGAATTGTGGACAGGGGGCACAGATACGCAGTATTTT
CASSELWTGGTDTQYF
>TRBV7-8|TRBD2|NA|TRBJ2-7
TGTGCCAGCAGCTTAGGTGCTAGCGGGCCTATTTCCTACGAGCAGTACTTC
CASSLGASGPISYEQYF
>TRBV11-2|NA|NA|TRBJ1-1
TGTGCCAGCAGCTTAGTTGTTGTAGGGGGAAAAACTGAAGCTTTCTTT
CASSLVVVGGKTEAFF